The clone carrying this T cell receptor beta chain has at least ten counts. The antigen remains unidentified. V lost 4 bases to trimming and J lost 7 bases, with 15 bases between them. Per germline, CDR1 LGHDT and CDR2 YNNKEL (reference sequence). The length of the CDR3 is 14 residues. The data belong to a study of T cells in Graves' hyperthyroidism and ophthalmopathy. What was amplified from RNA transcripts were TCR beta CDR3 regions. Primed by the HTBI set, a first-round RT-PCR was run on the TCR CDR3. Via MiXCR, TCRdb re-called the multiplex PCR reads, giving one row per CDR3 protein. The data hold hundreds of thousands of distinct CDR3 sequences, with 17% observed a single time. General study results and limits: Blood samples included most of the expanded thyroid clonotypes exceeding 0.001.

The chain is built from TRBV3-1 and TRBJ2-3; the D gene is possibly TRBD2 (6 bases). The sequenced sample consisted of blood. This TCR was recovered from a woman younger than 35 with Graves' ophthalmopathy. Here the CDR3 DNA reads TGTGCCAGCAGCCCTCAGCGACTAGTTCATACGCAGTATTTT. Encoded protein: CASSPQRLVHTQYF.